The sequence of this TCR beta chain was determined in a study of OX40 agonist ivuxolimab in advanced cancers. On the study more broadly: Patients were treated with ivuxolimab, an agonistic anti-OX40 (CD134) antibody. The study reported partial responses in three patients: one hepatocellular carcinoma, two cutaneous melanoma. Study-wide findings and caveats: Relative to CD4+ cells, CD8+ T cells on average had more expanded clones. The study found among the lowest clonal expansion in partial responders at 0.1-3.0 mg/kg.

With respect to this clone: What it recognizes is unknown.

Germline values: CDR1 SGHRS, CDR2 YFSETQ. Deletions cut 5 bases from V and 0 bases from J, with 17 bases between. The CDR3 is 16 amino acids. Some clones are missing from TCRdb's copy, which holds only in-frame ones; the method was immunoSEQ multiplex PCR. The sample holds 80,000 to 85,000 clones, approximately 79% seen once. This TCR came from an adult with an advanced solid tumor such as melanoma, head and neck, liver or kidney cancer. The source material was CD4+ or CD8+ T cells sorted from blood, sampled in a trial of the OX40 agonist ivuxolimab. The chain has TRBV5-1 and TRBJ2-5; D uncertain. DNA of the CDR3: TGCGCCAGCAGTGCTAATGGATTGGGGTACCAAGAGACCCAGTACTTC. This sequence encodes CASSANGLGYQETQYF.